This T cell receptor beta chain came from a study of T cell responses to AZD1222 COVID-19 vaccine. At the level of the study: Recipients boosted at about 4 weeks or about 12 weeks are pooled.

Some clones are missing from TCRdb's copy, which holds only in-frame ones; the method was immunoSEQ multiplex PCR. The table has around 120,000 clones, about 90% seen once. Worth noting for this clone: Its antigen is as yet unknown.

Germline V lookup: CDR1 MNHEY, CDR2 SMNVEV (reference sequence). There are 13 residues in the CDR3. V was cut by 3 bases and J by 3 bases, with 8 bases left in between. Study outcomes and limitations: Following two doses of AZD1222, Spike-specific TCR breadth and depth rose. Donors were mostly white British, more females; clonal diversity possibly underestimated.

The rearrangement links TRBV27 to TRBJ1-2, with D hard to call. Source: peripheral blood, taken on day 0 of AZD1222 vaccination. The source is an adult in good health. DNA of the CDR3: TGTGCCAGCAGTTTGAGTCAGTACTATGGCTACACCTTC. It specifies CASSLSQYYGYTF.